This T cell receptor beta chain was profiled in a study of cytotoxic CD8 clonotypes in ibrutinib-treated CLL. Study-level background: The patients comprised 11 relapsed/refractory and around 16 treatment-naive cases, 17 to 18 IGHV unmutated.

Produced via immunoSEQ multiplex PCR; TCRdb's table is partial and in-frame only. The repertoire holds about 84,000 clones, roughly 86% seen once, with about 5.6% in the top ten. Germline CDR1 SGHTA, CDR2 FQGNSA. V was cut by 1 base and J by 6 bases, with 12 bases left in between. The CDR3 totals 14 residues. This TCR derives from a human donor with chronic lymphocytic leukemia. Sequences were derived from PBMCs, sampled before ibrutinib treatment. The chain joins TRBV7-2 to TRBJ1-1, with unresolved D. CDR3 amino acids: CASSLDGPGAEAFF. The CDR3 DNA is TGTGCCAGCAGCTTAGATGGTCCCGGAGCTGAAGCTTTCTTT.